These T cell receptor beta chains were read from a single sample in a study of high-grade serous ovarian cancer treatment subgroups. Some clones are missing from TCRdb's copy, which holds only in-frame ones; the method was immunoSEQ multiplex PCR. The table shows approximately 690 clones, with 66% occurring only once. Sequenced input: tumor tissue. The receptors shown here come from a human donor with high-grade serous ovarian cancer. CDR3s include the opening cysteine and the closing phenylalanine or tryptophan. A D gene is named only where the DNA matches it firmly. Expanded clones get a size class; other rows say once, few or many, or leave the size out.

NA,TRBV9,NA,TRBJ2-1,CASSANWGLGEQFF,TGTGCCAGCAGCGCCAACTGGGGTTTGGGTGAGCAGTTCTTC
NA,TRBV18,NA,TRBJ2-5,CASSPLQETQYF,TGTGCCAGCTCACCTCTCCAAGAGACCCAGTACTTC
NA,TRBV27,NA,TRBJ2-4,CASSLSVKNIQYF,TGTGCCAGCAGTTTATCGGTGAAAAACATTCAGTACTTC
NA,TRBV30,NA,TRBJ2-1,CAWSALGRTNEQFF,TGTGCCTGGAGTGCCTTGGGACGGACAAATGAGCAGTTCTTC
NA,TRBV28,NA,TRBJ2-5,CASSSPGPPDPTTAETQYF,TGTGCCAGCAGTTCTCCCGGCCCCCCTGATCCCACTACAGCGGAGACCCAGTACTTC
NA,TRBV7-3,NA,TRBJ2-1,CASSPAGAPYNEQFF,TGTGCCAGCAGCCCAGCAGGGGCGCCCTACAATGAGCAGTTCTTC
NA,TRBV28,NA,TRBJ2-7,CASSLRGIEQYF,TGTGCCAGCAGTTTAAGAGGGATCGAGCAGTACTTC
NA,TRBV2,once,TRBJ1-5,CASSFDRTFRNQPQHF,TGTGCCAGCAGTTTTGACAGGACTTTTCGCAATCAGCCCCAGCATTTT
TRBD1,TRBV11-3,NA,TRBJ1-4,CASSLTGAVATNEKLFF,TGTGCCAGCAGCTTGACAGGGGCCGTTGCAACTAATGAAAAACTGTTTTTT
TRBD2,TRBV15,NA,TRBJ2-3,CATSSGASGAVDTQYF,TGTGCCACCAGCAGTGGAGCTAGCGGGGCGGTAGATACGCAGTATTTT
TRBD1,TRBV11-3,NA,TRBJ1-1,CASSYRDRGNTEAFF,TGTGCCAGCAGCTACCGGGACAGGGGGAACACTGAAGCTTTCTTT
NA,TRBV27,few,TRBJ2-3,CASSWGALSTDTQYF,TGTGCCAGCAGTTGGGGGGCCCTTAGCACAGATACGCAGTATTTT
TRBD2,TRBV14,NA,TRBJ2-4,CASSPRGLAGDLGIQYF,TGTGCCAGCAGCCCCAGAGGACTAGCGGGAGATTTGGGCATTCAGTACTTC